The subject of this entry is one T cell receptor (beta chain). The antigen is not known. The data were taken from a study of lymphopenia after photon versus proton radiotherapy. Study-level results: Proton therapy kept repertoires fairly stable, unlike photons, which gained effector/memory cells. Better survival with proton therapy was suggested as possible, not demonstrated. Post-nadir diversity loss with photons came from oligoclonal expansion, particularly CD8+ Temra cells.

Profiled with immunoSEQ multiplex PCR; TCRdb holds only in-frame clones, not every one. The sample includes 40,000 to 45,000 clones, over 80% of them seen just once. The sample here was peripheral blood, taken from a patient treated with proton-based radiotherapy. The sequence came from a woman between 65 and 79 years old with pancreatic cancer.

The CDR3 is CASSLVSRGSATDTQYF. The DNA of the CDR3 is TGTGCCAGCAGCTTAGTCAGTCGCGGGAGTGCCACAGATACGCAGTATTTT. V is TRBV7-8 and J is TRBJ2-3; 7 bases map to TRBD2. Germline V lookup: CDR1 SGHVS, CDR2 FQNEAQ. The V and J ends lost 1 base and 2 bases, in that order; junction bases with no gene match: 9. This CDR3 has 17 residues. Full variable domain (outside the CDR3, taken from reference TRBV7-8 and TRBJ2-3): GAGVSQSPRYKVAKRGQDVALRCDPISGHVSLFWYQQALGQGPEFLTYFQNEAQLDKSGLPSDRFFAERPEGSVSTLKIQRTQQEDSAVYLCASSLVSRGSATDTQYFGPGTRLTVL.